A single sample is the source of the 27 T cell receptor beta chains below, sequenced in a study of beta chain features in type 1 diabetes. Every bit of the isolated RNA underwent reverse transcription, so sequencing read expressed TCRB transcripts. TCRdb's table, derived via immunoSEQ multiplex PCR, lists solely in-frame clones and lacks some. The repertoire holds 130,000 or so clones, with less than 10% as singletons. The specimen sequenced was central memory CD4+ T cells from blood. These receptors were obtained from a woman between 40 and 55 years old in good health.

This clone was observed a few times. The chain has TRBV29-1 and TRBJ2-5; D is unclear. The CDR3 contains 12 residues. V dropped 7 bases and J dropped 2 bases, with 11 bases sitting between them. Germline assignment: CDR1 SQVTM and CDR2 ANQGSEA. The CDR3 loop is CSASAAQETQYF. The CDR3 DNA sequence: TGCAGCGCTTCGGCGGCTCAAGAGACCCAGTACTTC.

The gene calls are TRBV5-4 and TRBJ2-7, with 7 bases matching TRBD1. There are 13 residues in the CDR3. J gave up 1 base and V 4 bases, and 2 bases lay outside the gene matches. Germline CDR1 SGHNT, CDR2 YYREEE (reference sequence). CDR3 in amino acids: CASSADRSYEQYF. In DNA, the CDR3 is TGTGCCAGCAGCGCGGACAGGTCCTACGAGCAGTACTTC.

This clone was found a few times. The V and J genes are TRBV6-5 and TRBJ1-2; no clear D gene. Per the germline V gene, CDR1 is MNHEY and CDR2 is SVGAGI. Trimming removed 4 bases at V and 9 bases at J, with 21 bases between. This CDR3 comprises 15 residues. CDR3 protein: CASSSGTAKSSSYTF. The CDR3 DNA reads as TGTGCCAGCAGTTCGGGAACCGCGAAGTCTTCCAGCTACACCTTC.

The chain employs TRBV29-1 and TRBJ1-2; no definite D call. The CDR3 runs 15 residues. The ends were cut back, 7 bases at V and 3 bases at J, with 21 bases in the middle. From germline, CDR1 is SQVTM and CDR2 ANQGSEA. Written as DNA, the CDR3 is TGCAGCGCTCTTCTGGTGTTGGGAGCTGACTATGGCTACACCTTC. Amino acid sequence: CSALLVLGADYGYTF.

The rearrangement joins TRBV7-2 to TRBJ2-3; D not certain. Trimming removed 5 bases from V and 5 bases from J, with 17 bases in between. There are 15 residues in the CDR3. Germline V gene sequence: CDR1 SGHTA, CDR2 FQGNSA. The chain's CDR3 is CASSPRALVEDTQYF. DNA of the CDR3: TGTGCCAGCAGCCCAAGAGCCCTAGTTGAAGATACGCAGTATTTT. Based on the CDR3 plus reference TRBV7-2 and TRBJ2-3, the full variable domain is GAGVSQSPSNKVTEKGKDVELRCDPISGHTALYWYRQSLGQGLEFLIYFQGNSAPDKSGLPSDRFSAERTGGSVSTLTIQRTQQEDSAVYLCASSPRALVEDTQYFGPGTRLTVL.

This chain connects TRBV11-2 to TRBJ1-6; the D gene is possibly TRBD1 (5 bases). Germline CDR1 reads SGHAT; CDR2 reads FQNNGV. V lost 2 bases to trimming and J lost 0 bases, with 14 bases between them. The length of the CDR3 is 18 residues. CDR3 sequence reads: CASSLTGGQSSYNSPLHF. The CDR3 bases are TGTGCCAGCAGCTTAACAGGTGGCCAGAGCTCCTATAATTCACCCCTCCACTTT.

In this sample, this clone turned up many times. The chain combines TRBV10-3 with TRBJ2-7; 10 bases fit TRBD2. The CDR3 length is 17 residues. The junction had 5 bases not matched to a gene; V was cut back by 0 bases and J by 0 bases. Germline assignment: CDR1 ENHRY and CDR2 SYGVKD. CDR3 sequence (DNA): TGTGCCATCAGTGAGTCGCTAGCGGGGGACCACTCCTACGAGCAGTACTTC. It translates to CAISESLAGDHSYEQYF.

The rearrangement joins TRBV5-4 to TRBJ1-1; possibly TRBD1 for D (5 bases). This CDR3 has 15 residues. V dropped 2 bases and J dropped 11 bases, with 22 bases sitting between them. Germline values: CDR1 SGHNT, CDR2 YYREEE (reference sequence). CDR3 nucleotides: TGTGCCAGCAGCTTAGAGTCAGGACACACGCTTGGGGCTTTCTTT. The encoded protein is CASSLESGHTLGAFF.

V gene TRBV7-2 combines with J gene TRBJ1-1; tentatively, D is TRBD1 (5 bases). The CDR3 has 14 residues. Trimming pared 2 bases from V and 1 base from J, leaving 8 bases between. Germline V gene data show CDR1 as SGHTA and CDR2 as FQGNSA. This chain's CDR3 is CASSLLGQNTEAFF. The CDR3 DNA sequence: TGTGCCAGCAGCTTATTGGGGCAGAACACTGAAGCTTTCTTT.

V gene TRBV25-1 combines with J gene TRBJ1-4; D is possibly TRBD1 (5 bases). CDR1 and CDR2 from the germline V gene are MGHDK and SYGVNS. Trimming cost V 2 bases and J 7 bases, with 14 bases left between them. The CDR3 extends over 15 amino acids. CDR3: CASSEPGVGVEKLFF. DNA for the CDR3: TGTGCCAGCAGTGAACCCGGAGTAGGGGTTGAAAAACTGTTTTTT. The variable domain in full, with the rest retrieved from reference TRBV25-1 and TRBJ1-4, is EADIYQTPRYLVIGTGKKITLECSQTMGHDKMYWYQQDPGMELHLIHYSYGVNSTEKGDLSSESTVSRIRTEHFPLTLESARPSHTSQYLCASSEPGVGVEKLFFGSGTQLSVL.

The rearrangement joins TRBV7-2 to TRBJ2-2; weak D call: TRBD2 (5 bases). The CDR3 is 13 amino acids. The germline gives CDR1 SGHTA, CDR2 FQGNSA. The germline V and J ends were trimmed by 3 bases and 6 bases, with 8 bases remaining between them. CDR3 nucleotides: TGTGCCAGCAGCTTCACTAGATCCGGGGAGCTGTTTTTT. This translates into CASSFTRSGELFF.

The chain employs TRBV11-2 and TRBJ2-7; unclear D gene. Germline CDR1 is SGHAT and CDR2 is FQNNGV. The CDR3 is made up of 12 amino acids. V was pared by 1 base and J by 6 bases, with 7 bases between. CDR3 in amino acids: CASSLGPREQYF. The CDR3 DNA follows: TGTGCCAGCAGCTTAGGTCCCCGCGAGCAGTACTTC.

The rearrangement uses TRBV6-5 and TRBJ1-1; 7 bases line up with TRBD1. Losses at the gene ends were 6 bases for V and 3 bases for J; bases not matched to a gene: 7. This CDR3 contains 14 residues. Germline CDR1 is MNHEY and CDR2 is SVGAGI. The CDR3 DNA reads as TGTGCCAGCAGCGACAGGGTCGGATACACTGAAGCTTTCTTT. Its protein product is CASSDRVGYTEAFF.

This chain uses TRBV4-3 with TRBJ1-2; 9 nucleotides agree with TRBD1. Trimming at V came to 5 bases and at J to 5 bases, leaving 12 bases not matched to a gene. Germline CDR1 is LGHNA and CDR2 is YSLEER. The CDR3 runs 16 residues. The CDR3 protein is CASSTLSRDRAYGYTF. The CDR3 DNA sequence: TGCGCCAGCAGCACTCTTTCCCGGGACAGGGCATATGGCTACACCTTC.

The chain combines TRBV29-1 with TRBJ1-1; D gene ambiguous. The germline V and J ends were trimmed by 6 bases and 5 bases, with 16 bases remaining between them. This CDR3 comprises 13 residues. Per the germline V gene, CDR1 is SQVTM and CDR2 is ANQGSEA. CDR3 bases: TGCAGCGTCTCCGCGGGGATGGGGACTGAAGCTTTCTTT. This codes for CSVSAGMGTEAFF.

This clone was detected a few times. The chain uses TRBV2 and TRBJ2-2, with 7 nucleotides matching TRBD2. With V trimmed by 3 bases and J by 2 bases, 3 bases remained unmatched. The length of the CDR3 is 15 residues. CDR1 is SNHLY and CDR2 is FYNNEI in the germline V gene. The CDR3 sequence: CASSDLAVNTGELFF. Here the CDR3 DNA reads TGTGCCAGCAGTGACCTAGCGGTTAACACCGGGGAGCTGTTTTTT.

The genes are TRBV25-1 and TRBJ1-2, with D possibly TRBD1 on 5 matching bases. V was cut by 2 bases and J by 4 bases, with 17 bases left in between. The CDR3 is 16 residues long. Germline V lookup: CDR1 MGHDK, CDR2 SYGVNS. This CDR3 reads CASSEPLTTASYGYTF. The CDR3 region has the DNA TGTGCCAGCAGTGAACCGTTGACGACAGCTAGCTATGGCTACACCTTC.

In this sample, this clone turned up a few times. The chain carries TRBV19 and TRBJ2-7, with 11 bases matching TRBD1. This CDR3 is 14 amino acids long. J was trimmed by 6 bases and V by 3 bases; bases with no gene match: 4. From germline, CDR1 is LNHDA and CDR2 SQIVND (reference sequence). DNA for the CDR3: TGTGCCAGTAGTATTCGGACAGGGGGCCTCGAGCAGTACTTC. Protein product: CASSIRTGGLEQYF.

As DNA, the CDR3 is TGTGCCAGCAGCTCTACGGGGGGGGGCTACAATGAGCAGTTCTTC. Its protein product is CASSSTGGGYNEQFF. The genes are TRBV7-2 and TRBJ2-1, with 8 bases that match TRBD2. The CDR3 runs to 15 residues. From germline, CDR1 is SGHTA and CDR2 FQGNSA. Germline trimming cut 4 bases from V and 3 bases from J; bases unmatched to any gene: 5.

A note on this clone: Different DNA sequences within this sample yield the same CDR3. This chain uses TRBV2 with TRBJ2-5, with TRBD1 identical over 9 bases. Germline V lookup: CDR1 SNHLY, CDR2 FYNNEI. This CDR3 spans 12 amino acids. The V and J ends lost 6 bases and 4 bases, in that order; junction bases with no gene match: 0. The CDR3 protein is CASRDRGETQYF. For the CDR3, the DNA is TGTGCCAGCAGGGACAGGGGAGAGACCCAGTACTTC.

This clone turned up a few times. This chain joins TRBV6-1 and TRBJ2-3; D gene uncertain. The CDR3 loop spans 13 amino acids. CDR1 is MNHNS and CDR2 is SASEGT in the germline V gene. Between the trimmed V and J ends, which lost 0 bases and 11 bases, there was a span of 12 bases. DNA of the CDR3: TGTGCCAGCAGTGAAGCCAAGAGTAGTCGGCAGTATTTT. Translating gives CASSEAKSSRQYF.

This clone showed up just a few times. The CDR3 coding sequence is TGTGCCGGCCAGGGGGGAACTAATGAAAAACTGTTTTTT. Translation: CAGQGGTNEKLFF. This rearrangement joins TRBV2 to TRBJ1-4, with 7 positions matching TRBD1. Germline CDR1 reads SNHLY; CDR2 reads FYNNEI. J gave up 1 base and V 11 bases, and 4 bases lay outside the gene matches. The CDR3 loop spans 13 amino acids.

This clone was counted between two and nine times. V gene TRBV4-1 combines with J gene TRBJ2-5; the match to TRBD2 covers 8 bases. Trimming took 3 bases from V and 4 from J; bases not matched to a gene: 10. The CDR3 is 16 residues long. The germline CDR1 and CDR2 sequences are MGHRA and YSYEKL. In DNA, the CDR3 is TGCGCCAGCAGCCAGGCTCTAACTAGCGGCCTAGAGACCCAGTACTTC. This encodes CASSQALTSGLETQYF.

A few counts support this clone. CDR3 DNA sequence: TGCGCCAGCAGCCCGGGGAACCCGGCGGGCAATCAGCCCCAGCATTTT. This codes for CASSPGNPAGNQPQHF. V is TRBV5-1 and J is TRBJ1-5; no firm D call. CDR1 is SGHRS, CDR2 YFSETQ, per germline. Trimming took 4 bases from V and 2 from J, leaving 16 bases between them. This CDR3 spans 16 amino acids.

The chain has TRBV19 and TRBJ1-1, with D uncertain. Trimming cost V 8 bases and J 3 bases, with 13 bases left between them. There are 13 residues in the CDR3. CDR1 is LNHDA, CDR2 SQIVND, per germline (reference sequence). Written as DNA, the CDR3 is TGTGCCAGTTCGCTGAAGCAAGACACTGAAGCTTTCTTT. This sequence encodes CASSLKQDTEAFF. Filled out from reference TRBV19 and TRBJ1-1, the complete variable domain reads DGGITQSPKYLFRKEGQNVTLSCEQNLNHDAMYWYRQDPGQGLRLIYYSQIVNDFQKGDIAEGYSVSREKKESFPLTVTSAQKNPTAFYLCASSLKQDTEAFFGQGTRLTVV.

In this sample, this clone turned up a few times. The chain carries TRBV7-2 and TRBJ1-2, with D unresolved. CDR3 length equals 17 residues. Germline CDR1 SGHTA, CDR2 FQGNSA. Deletions cut 5 bases from V and 14 bases from J, with 33 bases between. The CDR3 protein is CASSPQGGSRFYRSRTF. The CDR3 DNA is TGTGCCAGCAGCCCCCAAGGCGGCAGCCGCTTCTATAGGAGTAGGACCTTC.

The genes are TRBV5-6 and TRBJ2-5; perhaps TRBD1 as D (5 bases). V gave up 4 bases and J gave up 3 bases, with 19 bases separating them. There are 16 residues in the CDR3. Germline loops: CDR1 SGHDT, CDR2 YYEEEE. DNA for the CDR3: TGTGCCAGCAGCCCCGGGCAGGGAAGAGGAGAAGAGACCCAGTACTTC. Encoded protein: CASSPGQGRGEETQYF.